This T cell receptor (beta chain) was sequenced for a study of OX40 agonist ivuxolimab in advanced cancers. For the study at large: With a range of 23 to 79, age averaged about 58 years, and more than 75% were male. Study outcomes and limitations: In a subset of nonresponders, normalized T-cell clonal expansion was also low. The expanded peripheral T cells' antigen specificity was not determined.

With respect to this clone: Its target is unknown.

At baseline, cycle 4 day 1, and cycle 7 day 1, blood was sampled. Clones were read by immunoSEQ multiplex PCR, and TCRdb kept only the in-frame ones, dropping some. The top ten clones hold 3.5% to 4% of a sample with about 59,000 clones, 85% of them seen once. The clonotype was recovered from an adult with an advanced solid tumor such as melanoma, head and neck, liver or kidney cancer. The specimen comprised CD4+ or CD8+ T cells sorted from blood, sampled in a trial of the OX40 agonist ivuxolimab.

The CDR3 is CASSEVEGWGETQYF. CDR3 nucleotides: TGTGCCAGCAGTGAAGTAGAAGGGTGGGGAGAGACCCAGTACTTC. The V and J genes are TRBV2 and TRBJ2-5; no firm D call. Germline CDR1 reads SNHLY; CDR2 reads FYNNEI. Trimming shortened V by 1 base and J by 4 bases, and 13 bases separated the two germline ends. The CDR3 runs 15 residues.